A single sample is the source of the 25 T cell receptor beta chains below, sequenced in a study of response to subunit inactivated influenza vaccine. TCRdb reprocessed the RT-PCR reads via MiXCR and lists one record per CDR3 protein. The profile covers some 480,000 distinct CDR3 sequences, with around 9.9% appearing a single time and approximately 12% taken by the ten largest. The sample here was PBMCs from blood, taken roughly 48 days after vaccination. All receptors come from a man in his fifties who received an inactivated influenza vaccine.

This clonotype was recorded a few times. J is TRBJ2-5 and V is TRBV4-1, with D tentatively TRBD1 (6 bases). The CDR3 contains 13 residues. V lost 3 bases to trimming and J lost 5 bases, with 10 bases between them. The V gene's germline CDR1 is MGHRA and CDR2 YSYEKL. Here the CDR3 DNA reads TGCGCCAGCAGCCAGCAGGGGTTGGAGACCCAGTACTTC. Amino acids: CASSQQGLETQYF.

Here the CDR3 reads CASSSPGQGIHEQYF. CDR3 DNA: TGTGCCAGCAGTTCGCCGGGACAGGGGATCCACGAGCAGTACTTC. The genes are TRBV5-4 and TRBJ2-7; 10 nucleotides match TRBD1. Looked up from germline, CDR1 is SGHNT and CDR2 is YYREEE (reference sequence). This CDR3 region has 15 residues. Germline trimming cut 5 bases from V and 5 bases from J; bases unmatched to any gene: 10. Using reference TRBV5-4 and TRBJ2-7 for the parts outside the CDR3, the full variable domain is ETGVTQSPTHLIKTRGQQVTLRCSSQSGHNTVSWYQQALGQGPQFIFQYYREEENGRGNFPPRFSGLQFPNYSSELNVNALELDDSALYLCASSSPGQGIHEQYFGPGTRLTVT.

The chain joins TRBV3-1 to TRBJ2-2; TRBD1 agrees at 12 bases. CDR1 is LGHDT and CDR2 is YNNKEL in the germline V gene (reference sequence). The CDR3 runs to 17 residues. V was pared by 3 bases and J by 7 bases, with 9 bases of the junction left unmatched. CDR3 loop: CASSHPPGTGGFGELFF. The CDR3 DNA reads as TGTGCCAGCAGCCACCCGCCCGGGACAGGGGGCTTCGGGGAGCTGTTTTTT.

The chain carries TRBV29-1 and TRBJ2-3; D may be TRBD2 (5 bases). Germline V CDR1 and CDR2: SQVTM, ANQGSEA. The CDR3 sequence is 14 residues long. The CDR3 spells CTIGSGIGADTQYF. CDR3 DNA sequence: TGCACAATCGGATCGGGGATTGGTGCAGATACGCAGTATTTT.

This clonotype was observed at least ten times. The chain carries TRBV11-2 and TRBJ2-1, with TRBD2 identical over 12 bases. Trimming removed 4 bases from V and 15 bases from J; junction bases left unmatched: 13. Germline CDR1 is SGHAT and CDR2 is FQNNGV. The CDR3 contains 15 residues. CDR3 in DNA: TGTGCCAGCAGCTATGGGGTTCCTAGCGGGGGGGATGGGTTCTTC. It translates to CASSYGVPSGGDGFF. The full variable domain, its missing parts supplied by reference TRBV11-2 and TRBJ2-1, is EAGVAQSPRYKIIEKRQSVAFWCNPISGHATLYWYQQILGQGPKLLIQFQNNGVVDDSQLPKDRFSAERLKGVDSTLKIQPAKLEDSAVYLCASSYGVPSGGDGFFGPGTRLTVL.

The chain is built from TRBV10-3 and TRBJ2-7, with D perhaps TRBD1 (5 bases). The V gene's germline CDR1 is ENHRY and CDR2 SYGVKD. The CDR3 is made up of 11 amino acids. V lost 7 bases, J lost 5 bases, and 9 bases lay in between. CDR3 loop: CAINQGHEQYF. The CDR3 nucleotides read TGTGCCATCAATCAGGGTCACGAGCAGTACTTC.

This clonotype was recorded at least ten times. The chain carries TRBV5-6 and TRBJ1-1; D gene unclear. The CDR3 has 16 residues. Trimming removed 1 base from V and 1 base from J, with 14 bases in between. Germline CDR1 is SGHDT and CDR2 is YYEEEE. The CDR3 DNA follows: TGTGCCAGCAGCTTGCCGTCTAGGAAGGGGAACACTGAAGCTTTCTTT. Its translation: CASSLPSRKGNTEAFF.

This clonotype was counted a few times. This rearrangement joins TRBV4-1 to TRBJ2-1; D is possibly TRBD1 or TRBD2 (5 bases each). The CDR3 is 13 amino acids. Germline loops: CDR1 MGHRA, CDR2 YSYEKL. Trimming removed 4 bases at V and 7 bases at J, with 11 bases between. The CDR3 reads CASSPVGENEQFF. DNA for the CDR3: TGCGCCAGCAGCCCTGTGGGGGAAAATGAGCAGTTCTTC.

In this sample, this clonotype turned up a few times. J is TRBJ1-2 and V is TRBV6-5; TRBD1 might be the D (5 bases). Trimming removed 0 bases at V and 1 base at J, with 15 bases between. This CDR3 comprises 17 residues. Per germline, CDR1 MNHEY and CDR2 SVGAGI. The CDR3 reads CASSYSRQNLINYGYTF. DNA for the CDR3: TGTGCCAGCAGTTACTCAAGACAGAACCTTATTAACTATGGCTACACCTTC.

A few counts support this clonotype. The chain joins TRBV5-1 to TRBJ2-5; the D gene is possibly TRBD2 (6 bases). Germline V lookup: CDR1 SGHRS, CDR2 YFSETQ. The CDR3 totals 12 residues. The V and J ends lost 5 bases and 5 bases respectively, with 10 bases between them. This chain's CDR3 is CASRPGGETQYF. CDR3 nucleotides: TGCGCCAGCAGACCCGGAGGGGAGACCCAGTACTTC.

The chain joins TRBV3-1 to TRBJ2-1; D is undetermined. Trimming removed 1 base from V and 6 bases from J, with 7 bases in between. This CDR3 has 13 residues. Germline V gene data show CDR1 as LGHDT and CDR2 as YNNKEL (reference sequence). The CDR3 region has the DNA TGTGCCAGCAGCCAAGTGCTAGGCAATGAGCAGTTCTTC. Protein sequence: CASSQVLGNEQFF.

This clonotype was counted between two and nine times. This chain connects TRBV3-1 to TRBJ2-7; 11 positions agree with TRBD2. Losses at the gene ends were 6 bases for V and 3 bases for J; bases not matched to a gene: 16. Germline assignment: CDR1 LGHDT and CDR2 YNNKEL (reference sequence). The CDR3 runs to 18 residues. The CDR3 is CASSPPRIAGGKDYEQYF. The CDR3 DNA reads TGTGCCAGCAGTCCCCCTAGGATAGCGGGAGGGAAAGACTACGAGCAGTACTTC.

The chain carries TRBV6-2 or TRBV6-3 and TRBJ2-5; 9 nucleotides line up with TRBD2. CDR1 is MNHEY, CDR2 SVGEGT, per germline. Trimming took 6 bases from V and 5 from J; bases not matched to a gene: 4. The CDR3 is made up of 13 amino acids. As DNA, the CDR3 is TGTGCCAGCAGACGGACTAGCGTGGAGACCCAGTACTTC. Encoded protein: CASRRTSVETQYF.

This clonotype was counted a few times. This chain joins TRBV7-6 and TRBJ2-7; 10 bases map to TRBD2. Unmatched junction bases numbered 8, after V lost 6 bases and J lost 3 bases. The CDR3 extends over 15 amino acids. In germline, CDR1 is SGHVS, CDR2 FNYEAQ. The CDR3 protein is CASRPLAGEVYEQYF. Written as DNA, the CDR3 is TGTGCCAGCAGGCCCCTAGCGGGAGAAGTCTACGAGCAGTACTTC.

The J gene is TRBJ1-5, the V gene TRBV20-1; D possibly corresponds to TRBD1 (5 bases). V was shortened by 3 bases and J by 1 base, with 7 bases between the two germline ends. Germline assignment: CDR1 DFQATT and CDR2 SNEGSKA (reference sequence). CDR3 length equals 13 residues. CDR3 sequence reads: CSASWGSNQPQHF. The CDR3 DNA follows: TGCAGTGCTAGTTGGGGGAGCAATCAGCCCCAGCATTTT.

The genes are TRBV29-1 and TRBJ2-7; TRBD1 agrees at 8 bases. Germline V gives CDR1 SQVTM, CDR2 ANQGSEA. This CDR3 is built from 14 residues. V lost 3 bases and J lost 4; bases outside the gene matches: 8. The CDR3: CSVDEGTGFYEQYF. The CDR3, as DNA: TGCAGCGTTGACGAAGGGACAGGATTTTACGAGCAGTACTTC.

This clonotype came up a few times. The chain has TRBV29-1 and TRBJ2-1; D might be TRBD1 or TRBD2, each matching 5 bases. Trimming pared 0 bases from V and 6 bases from J, leaving 15 bases between. There are 15 residues in the CDR3. Germline lookup yields CDR1 SQVTM and CDR2 ANQGSEA. The CDR3 loop reads CSVEDREGVSNEQFF. The CDR3 DNA reads as TGCAGCGTTGAAGATCGGGAAGGGGTTAGCAATGAGCAGTTCTTC.

This clonotype has more than one count but fewer than ten. The chain carries TRBV28 and TRBJ1-4; possible D gene TRBD1, 5 bases. The CDR3 sequence is 14 residues long. The V and J ends lost 7 bases and 8 bases respectively, with 17 bases between them. Germline CDR1 and CDR2: MDHEN and SYDVKM. CDR3 bases: TGTGCCAGCATGGGAGGGGCCGCGCGGGAAAAACTGTTTTTT. This sequence encodes CASMGGAAREKLFF.

V is TRBV29-1 and J is TRBJ2-5, with 8 nucleotides matching TRBD1. The CDR3 covers 14 residues. Losses at the gene ends were 6 bases for V and 2 bases for J; bases not matched to a gene: 8. The germline V gene has CDR1 SQVTM and CDR2 ANQGSEA. The CDR3 loop reads CSVRTGTGQETQYF. CDR3 bases: TGCAGCGTCAGGACCGGGACAGGTCAAGAGACCCAGTACTTC.

V is TRBV5-6 and J is TRBJ2-1, with 7 bases fitting TRBD2. CDR3 length: 18 residues. The V and J ends lost 4 bases and 0 bases, in that order; junction bases with no gene match: 13. CDR1 and CDR2 (germline): SGHDT, YYEEEE. The CDR3 DNA reads TGTGCCAGCAGCACAATAGGTTTTTCGGGAGGCTCCTACAATGAGCAGTTCTTC. This encodes CASSTIGFSGGSYNEQFF. Filled out from reference TRBV5-6 and TRBJ2-1, the complete variable domain reads DAGVTQSPTHLIKTRGQQVTLRCSPKSGHDTVSWYQQALGQGPQFIFQYYEEEERQRGNFPDRFSGHQFPNYSSELNVNALLLGDSALYLCASSTIGFSGGSYNEQFFGPGTRLTVL.

This clonotype has a count of ten or more. V usage is TRBV7-2 and J usage is TRBJ2-2; the D gene is possibly TRBD1 (5 bases). The germline V gene encodes CDR1 SGHTA and CDR2 FQGNSA. V dropped 4 bases and J dropped 7 bases, with 10 bases sitting between them. CDR3 length: 13 amino acids. The CDR3 region has the DNA TGTGCCAGCAGCTCCAGGGTACTCGGGGAGCTGTTTTTT. This codes for CASSSRVLGELFF.

This clonotype appeared many times. This sequence joins TRBV6-5 and TRBJ2-3; 10 bases fit TRBD2. The CDR3 sequence is 15 residues long. With V trimmed by 7 bases and J by 3 bases, 7 bases remained unmatched. Germline V gives CDR1 MNHEY, CDR2 SVGAGI. CDR3: CASIKGLAWTDTQYF. The CDR3 nucleotides are TGTGCCAGCATTAAGGGACTAGCGTGGACAGATACGCAGTATTTT.

This sequence joins TRBV20-1 and TRBJ2-7; the match to TRBD1 covers 10 bases. The CDR3 covers 14 residues. V lost 3 bases to trimming and J lost 1 base; unmatched junction nucleotides: 3. Germline assignment: CDR1 DFQATT and CDR2 SNEGSKA (reference sequence). CDR3 sequence (DNA): TGCAGTGCTAGGACAGGGGGCAGGTCCTACGAGCAGTACTTC. It yields the protein CSARTGGRSYEQYF.

This clonotype was detected a few times. In nucleotides, the CDR3 is TGTGCCAGCAGCCACGTGGGGAGTAGGGAGACCCAGTACTTC. As protein: CASSHVGSRETQYF. The chain combines TRBV7-2 with TRBJ2-5, with D possibly TRBD2 on 5 matching bases. The CDR3 sequence is 14 residues long. The V and J ends lost 5 bases and 5 bases respectively, with 15 bases between them. Germline loops: CDR1 SGHTA, CDR2 FQGNSA.

The V gene is TRBV6-5, the J gene TRBJ2-1; 9 bases are shared with TRBD2. V lost 0 bases and J lost 0; bases outside the gene matches: 3. CDR3 size: 17 residues. CDR1 is MNHEY and CDR2 is SVGAGI in the germline V gene. The chain's CDR3 is CASSYSGGRDSYNEQFF. Here the CDR3 DNA reads TGTGCCAGCAGTTACTCTGGCGGGAGGGACTCCTACAATGAGCAGTTCTTC.